The 14 T cell receptor beta chains listed next were all sequenced from one sample in a study of blood T cell repertoires in COVID-19. The assay was immunoSEQ multiplex PCR, and TCRdb's table has in-frame clones only and misses some. The repertoire includes approximately 82,000 clones, 85% to 95% of them detected once, and under 7.5% sits in the top ten. The sequencing sample was made of peripheral blood. All receptors come from a woman aged 60-70 years with active COVID-19.

The genes are TRBV27 and TRBJ1-4; 9 positions match TRBD1. Per the germline V gene, CDR1 is MNHEY and CDR2 is SMNVEV (reference sequence). J gave up 14 bases and V 1 base, and 8 bases lay outside the gene matches. CDR3 length: 14 residues. The CDR3 coding sequence is TGTGCCAGCAGTTTATTACGCGGACAGGGGTTTCTGTTTTTT. Translation gives CASSLLRGQGFLFF.

This chain joins TRBV3-1 (or the pseudogene TRBV3-2) and TRBJ1-3; D gene ambiguous. V was cut by 4 bases and J by 6 bases, with 13 bases left in between. Germline V gene lookup returns CDR1 LGHDT and CDR2 YNNKEL (reference sequence). CDR3 length: 14 residues. Written as DNA, the CDR3 is TGTGCCAGCAGCCTGGAGGCGTTGTCAAACACCATATATTTT. Amino acid sequence: CASSLEALSNTIYF.

The chain employs TRBV6-1 and TRBJ1-1; D is uncertain. Trimming shortened V by 1 base and J by 0 bases, and 6 bases separated the two germline ends. CDR3 size: 14 residues. Germline loops: CDR1 MNHNS, CDR2 SASEGT. As DNA, the CDR3 is TGTGCCAGCAGTGAAGACAGATTGAACACTGAAGCTTTCTTT. Protein sequence: CASSEDRLNTEAFF.

The chain employs TRBV4-2 and TRBJ1-1, with D possibly TRBD1 on 6 matching bases. Germline CDR1 is LGHNA and CDR2 is YNFKEQ. Trimming shortened V by 0 bases and J by 1 base, and 15 bases separated the two germline ends. The CDR3 consists of 17 residues. The CDR3 DNA follows: TGTGCCAGCAGCCAAGATCTGGGGGGAGGGGGGAACACTGAAGCTTTCTTT. Translation gives CASSQDLGGGGNTEAFF.

This chain connects TRBV28 to TRBJ2-5; 8 bases are shared with TRBD1. CDR1 is MDHEN and CDR2 is SYDVKM in the germline V gene. The CDR3 runs to 15 residues. The ends lost 7 bases at V and 6 bases at J; junction bases unmatched: 13. The CDR3 DNA sequence: TGTGCCAGCAACTCAGGGGGCGGTGGGCCAAAGACCCAGTACTTC. It yields the protein CASNSGGGGPKTQYF. Complete variable domain (other parts from reference TRBV28 and TRBJ2-5): DVKVTQSSRYLVKRTGEKVFLECVQDMDHENMFWYRQDPGLGLRLIYFSYDVKMKEKGDIPEGYSVSREKKERFSLILESASTNQTSMYLCASNSGGGGPKTQYFGPGTRLLVL.

This clone was counted between two and nine times. The genes are TRBV19 and TRBJ1-5, with D possibly matching TRBD1 (5 bases). The length of the CDR3 is 13 residues. The V gene lost 6 bases and the J gene lost 3 bases, with 9 bases spanning the gap. Germline V gene sequence: CDR1 LNHDA, CDR2 SQIVND (reference sequence). The DNA of the CDR3 is TGTGCCAGTAGGGGAGGGACCAATCAGCCCCAGCATTTT. Amino acids: CASRGGTNQPQHF.

V gene TRBV9 combines with J gene TRBJ1-3; D uncertain. V was cut by 3 bases and J by 0 bases, with 4 bases left in between. CDR1 SGDLS and CDR2 YYNGEE come from the germline V gene. CDR3 length equals 13 residues. The CDR3 loop reads CASSAYSGNTIYF. CDR3 sequence (DNA): TGTGCCAGCAGCGCGTACTCTGGAAACACCATATATTTT.

The chain has TRBV6-5 and TRBJ2-5; a weak D match, TRBD2 (6 bases). V gave up 5 bases and J gave up 1 base, with 14 bases separating them. This CDR3 comprises 15 residues. The germline V gene encodes CDR1 MNHEY and CDR2 SVGAGI. The CDR3 reads CASSPGRRSQETQYF. The CDR3 DNA reads TGTGCCAGCAGTCCAGGGAGGAGGTCCCAAGAGACCCAGTACTTC.

This chain uses TRBV11-2 with TRBJ2-5, with 7 bases aligning to TRBD2. Germline lookup yields CDR1 SGHAT and CDR2 FQNNGV. The CDR3 length is 14 residues. Trimming removed 5 bases from V and 5 bases from J; junction bases left unmatched: 8. The CDR3 loop reads CASSQGAGGETQYF. The CDR3 nucleotides are TGTGCCAGCAGCCAGGGAGCCGGGGGGGAGACCCAGTACTTC.

The chain combines TRBV19 with TRBJ1-6, with 7 bases that match TRBD1. The CDR3 loop spans 15 amino acids. Trimming removed 4 bases from V and 7 bases from J; junction bases left unmatched: 7. Germline loops: CDR1 LNHDA, CDR2 SQIVND (reference sequence). This CDR3 is CASSTAGQLNSPLHF. In DNA form, the CDR3 reads TGTGCCAGTAGTACCGCGGGACAGCTGAATTCACCCCTCCACTTT.

The genes are TRBV12-3 or TRBV12-4 and TRBJ2-3, with D maybe TRBD1 (5 bases). The CDR3 extends over 13 amino acids. Deletions cut 0 bases from V and 12 bases from J, with 13 bases between. CDR3 residues: CASSLAADSLQYF. The CDR3 region has the DNA TGTGCCAGCAGTTTAGCCGCTGACAGTCTCCAGTATTTT.

The chain combines TRBV11-2 with TRBJ2-5, with D perhaps matching TRBD2 (7 bases). This CDR3 spans 15 amino acids. Deletions cut 0 bases from V and 5 bases from J, with 13 bases between. Germline assignment: CDR1 SGHAT and CDR2 FQNNGV. Written as DNA, the CDR3 is TGTGCCAGCAGCTTAGAGGGTGGGAGGGGGGAGACCCAGTACTTC. Translating it yields CASSLEGGRGETQYF.

This chain links TRBV7-2 with TRBJ2-7; D not resolved. Trimming took 5 bases from V and 2 from J, leaving 7 bases between them. CDR3 length: 12 amino acids. Germline CDR1 reads SGHTA; CDR2 reads FQGNSA. In nucleotides, the CDR3 is TGTGCCAGCAGCGCCTCTACCTACGAGCAGTACTTC. Amino acids: CASSASTYEQYF.

A single count supports this clone. Other DNA sequences in this sample translate to the same CDR3. V is TRBV28 and J is TRBJ2-7; 11 positions agree with TRBD1. CDR1 is MDHEN and CDR2 is SYDVKM in the germline V gene. Losses at the gene ends were 4 bases for V and 3 bases for J; bases not matched to a gene: 5. This CDR3 spans 15 amino acids. CDR3 DNA: TGTGCCAGCAGTTCCGAAGGGACAGGGGGCTACGAGCAGTACTTC. This encodes CASSSEGTGGYEQYF.